Listed below are T cell receptor beta chains from one sample, sequenced in a study of T-cell reconstitution after alpha-beta-depleted transplantation in children. From the PCR reads, TCRdb called clonotypes with MiXCR, one entry per CDR3 protein. The repertoire includes 550,000 to 800,000 distinct CDR3 sequences, 13% of them detected once, and 0.75% to 0.85% sits in the top ten. Sequences were derived from PBMCs, sampled before TCRalphabeta/CD19-depleted stem cell transplant. These receptors were collected from a girl aged 2-10 years with congenital amegakaryocytic thrombocytopenia, due to receive a stem cell transplant. CDR3s include the opening cysteine and the closing phenylalanine or tryptophan. Each record gives: D gene, V gene, J gene, clone size, CDR3 DNA, CDR3 protein. The D gene is left open where the match is weak. The size of a clone is reported for some rows only, either as once, few or many, or as a class for expanded clones.

d_gene: .
v_gene: TRBV5-8
j_gene: TRBJ1-1
abundance: many
CDR3nt: TGTGCCAGCAGCCGACAGGAGGGGAACACTGAAGCTTTCTTT
CDR3aa: CASSRQEGNTEAFF

d_gene: .
v_gene: TRBV20-1
j_gene: TRBJ2-7
abundance: many
CDR3nt: TGCAGTGCTCGTCCGGGGAGAACCATCTACGAGCAGTACTTC
CDR3aa: CSARPGRTIYEQYF

d_gene: TRBD2
v_gene: TRBV14
j_gene: TRBJ2-7
abundance: .
CDR3nt: TGTGCCAGCAGCCAAGCCACGGGACTAGATTTCGAGCAGTACTTC
CDR3aa: CASSQATGLDFEQYF

d_gene: TRBD1
v_gene: TRBV15
j_gene: TRBJ2-1
abundance: few
CDR3nt: TGTGCCACCAACCAGGGGGCGGCCCTACTCCCTACAAATGAGCAGTTCTTC
CDR3aa: CATNQGAALLPTNEQFF

d_gene: .
v_gene: TRBV20-1
j_gene: TRBJ2-7
abundance: few
CDR3nt: TGCAGTGCTAGAGACCCCCAGGGCCACGAGCAGTACTTC
CDR3aa: CSARDPQGHEQYF

d_gene: .
v_gene: TRBV5-1
j_gene: TRBJ2-5
abundance: .
CDR3nt: TGCGCCAGCAGCTTGGCCTTCAGGCTGGAGACCCAGTACTTC
CDR3aa: CASSLAFRLETQYF

d_gene: .
v_gene: TRBV7-6
j_gene: TRBJ2-5
abundance: many
CDR3nt: TGTGCCAGCAGCTCTGCTAGGGAGACCCAGTACTTC
CDR3aa: CASSSARETQYF

d_gene: .
v_gene: TRBV19
j_gene: TRBJ1-1
abundance: .
CDR3nt: TGTGCCAGTAGGCGTTCGGGACTTATGAACACTGAAGCTTTCTTT
CDR3aa: CASRRSGLMNTEAFF

d_gene: TRBD2
v_gene: TRBV5-1
j_gene: TRBJ2-7
abundance: .
CDR3nt: TGCGCCAGCAGCTGGACTAGCGGAACCTACGAGCAGTACTTC
CDR3aa: CASSWTSGTYEQYF

d_gene: .
v_gene: TRBV12-3/TRBV12-4
j_gene: TRBJ2-1
abundance: many
CDR3nt: TGTGCCAGCAGCGCTGCTAATGAGCAGTTCTTC
CDR3aa: CASSAANEQFF

d_gene: .
v_gene: TRBV4-1
j_gene: TRBJ2-3
abundance: .
CDR3nt: TGCGCCAGCAGCCAAGTTGGCGGCCCCGGGACAGATACGCAGTATTTT
CDR3aa: CASSQVGGPGTDTQYF

d_gene: .
v_gene: TRBV20-1
j_gene: TRBJ1-5
abundance: many
CDR3nt: TGCAGTGCTAGCAAAGGACAGCCTCCCCAGCATTTT
CDR3aa: CSASKGQPPQHF

d_gene: .
v_gene: TRBV20-1
j_gene: TRBJ2-4
abundance: many
CDR3nt: TGCAGTGCCGGGGTATTAGCAAAAAACATTCAGTACTTC
CDR3aa: CSAGVLAKNIQYF

d_gene: .
v_gene: TRBV20-1
j_gene: TRBJ1-1
abundance: many
CDR3nt: TGCAGTGCTGCGGGGCCTTTGAACACTGAAGCTTTCTTT
CDR3aa: CSAAGPLNTEAFF

d_gene: .
v_gene: TRBV20-1
j_gene: TRBJ1-5
abundance: many
CDR3nt: TGCAGTGCCTGGGGGGGGTATAGCAATCAGCCCCAGCATTTT
CDR3aa: CSAWGGYSNQPQHF

d_gene: .
v_gene: TRBV4-2
j_gene: TRBJ2-7
abundance: .
CDR3nt: TGTGCCAGCAGCCAGGTCGGGGGAGCCGTCTCCTACGAGCAGTACTTC
CDR3aa: CASSQVGGAVSYEQYF

d_gene: .
v_gene: TRBV3-1
j_gene: TRBJ1-6
abundance: .
CDR3nt: TGTGCCAGCAGCCGGGCACCCTTCGGGGTCTTGGATAATTCACCCCTCCACTTT
CDR3aa: CASSRAPFGVLDNSPLHF